These 2 T cell receptor beta chains share one sample of origin, sequenced in a study of STAT3 mutations in large granular lymphocyte leukemia. Study conclusions and caveats: Every T-cell large granular lymphocyte leukemia patient had at least one immunodominant TCR beta clonotype.

These TCRs' antigens remain unknown. Assay: immunoSEQ multiplex PCR; the TCRdb copy retains only in-frame clones and omits some. The sample records some 3,900 clones, roughly three fifths being singletons. Source material: peripheral blood mononuclear cells. These receptors all come from a man in his fifties or sixties with T-cell large granular lymphocyte leukemia. Some clones in this sample may be carry-over from other donors' samples.

A note on this clone: Different DNA sequences within this sample yield the same CDR3. The rearrangement uses TRBV5-1 and TRBJ2-5; D uncertain. CDR1 and CDR2 (germline): SGHRS, YFSETQ. This CDR3 has 14 residues. The V end was cut by 0 bases, the J end by 2 bases, with 8 bases between. This CDR3 reads CASSLGLPQETQYF. CDR3 nucleotide sequence: TGCGCCAGCAGCTTGGGGCTACCACAAGAGACCCAGTACTTC.

This clone has just one count. The genes are TRBV5-1 and TRBJ2-3; D unresolved. The ends were cut back, 3 bases at V and 3 bases at J, with 17 bases in the middle. This CDR3 comprises 16 residues. Germline V CDR1 and CDR2: SGHRS, YFSETQ. The CDR3 nucleotides read TGCGCCAGCAGCTCGTCTGGGCCAAGAATTACAGATACGCAGTATTTT. This encodes CASSSSGPRITDTQYF.